This T cell receptor beta chain was sequenced during a study of monozygotic twins with cystic fibrosis. Study-level results: Monozygotic CF twin pairs shared significantly more nucleotide-identical clonotypes than unrelated CF individuals did. Low clonality (median roughly 0.01) suggested a mostly naive repertoire.

Concerning this clone itself: The target antigen is unknown.

Method: immunoSEQ multiplex PCR; TCRdb's copy keeps in-frame clones and lacks some. The sample records 30,000 to 40,000 clones, approximately 70% being singletons. CDR1 and CDR2 (germline): SGHDT, YYEEEE. The junction had 8 bases not matched to a gene; V was cut back by 0 bases and J by 5 bases. The CDR3 length is 16 residues. This chain connects TRBV5-6 to TRBJ2-1, with 7 bases identical to TRBD2. The sample taken for sequencing was blood. The receptor comes from a girl under 18 with cystic fibrosis. CDR3 sequence reads: CASSLARREPDNEQFF. CDR3 bases: TGTGCCAGCAGCTTGGCCCGGCGGGAGCCTGACAATGAGCAGTTCTTC.